This T cell receptor beta chain was captured by sequencing in a study of early T cells in non-severe SARS-CoV-2 infection. Study summary: Unsorted whole-blood RNA was sequenced in bulk, leaving chains unpaired.

The study, taken as a whole, reports: Private and CD4 specificities were missed by VDJdb matching, skewed to anti-spike CD8.

Trimming removed 4 bases from V and 5 bases from J; junction bases left unmatched: 4. The V gene's germline CDR1 is SEHNR and CDR2 FQNEAQ (reference sequence). This CDR3 has 14 residues. Concerning this clonotype itself: Its antigen is as yet unknown.

Unique molecular identifier tags were affixed to discrete cDNA molecules. In TCRdb, the 5' RACE reads were re-called with MiXCR into one record per CDR3 protein. The sample has under 50,000 distinct CDR3 sequences; around 23% are singletons. The source material was whole blood, sampled at baseline. The receptor's source is an adult who was a healthcare worker with PCR-confirmed SARS-CoV-2 infection or an uninfected control (not recorded which). This chain connects TRBV7-9 to TRBJ1-2; the match to TRBD1 covers 10 bases. CDR3 in DNA: TGTGCCAGCAGCTCTGGGACAGGGGATTATGGCTACACCTTC. Protein sequence: CASSSGTGDYGYTF.